The sequence of this T cell receptor beta chain was determined in a study of T cells in Graves' hyperthyroidism and ophthalmopathy. The investigators amplified TCR beta CDR3 regions from RNA transcripts. With the HTBI primer set, the TCR CDR3 went through a first round of RT-PCR. TCRdb used MiXCR to reprocess the multiplex PCR reads, holding one entry per CDR3 protein. This sample has some 600,000 distinct CDR3 sequences, with roughly 14% found just once. Participants, patients aged 18 to 65, had newly diagnosed hyperthyroidism with a duration under 2 months. For the diagnoses, clinical symptoms, serum thyroxine and TRAb, thyroid ultrasound and orbital computed tomography were used. Trimming stripped 6 bases from V and 3 bases from J, with 15 bases between. The CDR3 consists of 14 residues. Study results and limitations: A model of 13 V-J features distinguished ophthalmopathy from stable hyperthyroidism.

This clonotype was seen ten or more times. Its antigen remains unknown. Sample: blood. This receptor was identified in a young woman with Graves' hyperthyroidism that later progressed to Graves' ophthalmopathy. The chain recombines TRBV12-3 or TRBV12-4 with TRBJ2-7; D may be TRBD2 (5 bases). The CDR3 nucleotides are TGTGCCAGCAGGGCCGGGAACCTAGACTACGAGCAGTACTTC. It encodes CASRAGNLDYEQYF.